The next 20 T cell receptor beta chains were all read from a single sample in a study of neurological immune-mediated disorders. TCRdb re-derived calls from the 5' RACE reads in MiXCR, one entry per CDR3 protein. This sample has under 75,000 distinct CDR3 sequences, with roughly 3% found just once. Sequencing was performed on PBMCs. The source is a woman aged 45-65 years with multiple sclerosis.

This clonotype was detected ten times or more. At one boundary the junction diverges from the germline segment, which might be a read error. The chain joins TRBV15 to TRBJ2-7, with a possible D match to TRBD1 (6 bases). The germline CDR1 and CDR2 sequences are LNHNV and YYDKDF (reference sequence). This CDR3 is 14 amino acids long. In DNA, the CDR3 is TGTGCCACCAGCAGAGATCAGGCAGGGGAACTAAAAAACTTC. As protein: CATSRDQAGELKNF.

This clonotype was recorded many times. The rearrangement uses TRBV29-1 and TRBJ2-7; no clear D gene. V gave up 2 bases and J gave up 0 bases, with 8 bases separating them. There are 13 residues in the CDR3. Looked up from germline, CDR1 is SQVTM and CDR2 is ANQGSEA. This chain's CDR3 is CSVESVNSYEQYF. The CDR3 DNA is TGCAGCGTTGAAAGTGTCAACTCCTACGAGCAGTACTTC.

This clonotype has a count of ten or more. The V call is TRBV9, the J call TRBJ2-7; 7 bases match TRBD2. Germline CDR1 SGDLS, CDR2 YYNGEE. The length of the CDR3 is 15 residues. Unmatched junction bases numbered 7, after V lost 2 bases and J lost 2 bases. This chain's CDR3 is CASSVSAGSTYEQYF. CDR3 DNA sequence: TGTGCCAGCAGCGTCTCAGCGGGATCTACCTACGAGCAGTACTTC.

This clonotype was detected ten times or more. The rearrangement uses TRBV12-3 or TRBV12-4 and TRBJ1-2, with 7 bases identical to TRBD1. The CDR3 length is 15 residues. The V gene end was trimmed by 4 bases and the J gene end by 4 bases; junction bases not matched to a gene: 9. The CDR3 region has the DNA TGTGCCAGCAGTTCGACAGGGATTTGGAGCTATGGCTACACCTTC. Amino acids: CASSSTGIWSYGYTF.

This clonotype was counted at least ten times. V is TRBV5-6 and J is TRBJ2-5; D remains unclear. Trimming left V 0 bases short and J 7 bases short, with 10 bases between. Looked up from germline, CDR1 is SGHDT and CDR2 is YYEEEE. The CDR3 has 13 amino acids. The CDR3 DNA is TGTGCCAGCAGCTTGGCTGGGGATGGGACCCAGTACTTC. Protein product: CASSLAGDGTQYF.

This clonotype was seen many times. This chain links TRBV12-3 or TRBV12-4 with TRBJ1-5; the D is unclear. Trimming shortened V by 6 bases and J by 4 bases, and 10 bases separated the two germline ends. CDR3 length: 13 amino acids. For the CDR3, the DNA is TGTGCCAGCAGCGCGTCCCAAAATCAGCCCCAGCATTTT. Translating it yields CASSASQNQPQHF.

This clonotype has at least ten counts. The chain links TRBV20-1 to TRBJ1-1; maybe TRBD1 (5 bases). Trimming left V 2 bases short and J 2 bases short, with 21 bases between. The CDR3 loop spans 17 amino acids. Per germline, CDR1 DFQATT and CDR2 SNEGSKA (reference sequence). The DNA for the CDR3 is TGCAGTGCTAGATTAGCGGGGCCCGCAACTCTTAACACTGAAGCTTTCTTT. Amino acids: CSARLAGPATLNTEAFF.

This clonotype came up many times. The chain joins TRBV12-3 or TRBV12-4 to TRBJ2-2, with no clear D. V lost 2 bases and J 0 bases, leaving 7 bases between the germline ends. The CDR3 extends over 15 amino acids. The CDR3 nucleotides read TGTGCCAGCAGTTTAAGTCTAACGAACACCGGGGAGCTGTTTTTT. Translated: CASSLSLTNTGELFF.

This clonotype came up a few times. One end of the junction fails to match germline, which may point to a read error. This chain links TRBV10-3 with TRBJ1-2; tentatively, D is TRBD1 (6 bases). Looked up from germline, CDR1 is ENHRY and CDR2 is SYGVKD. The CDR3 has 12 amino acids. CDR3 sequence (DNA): TGTGACATCAGCACAGGGCTCTATGGCTACACCTTC. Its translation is CDISTGLYGYTF.

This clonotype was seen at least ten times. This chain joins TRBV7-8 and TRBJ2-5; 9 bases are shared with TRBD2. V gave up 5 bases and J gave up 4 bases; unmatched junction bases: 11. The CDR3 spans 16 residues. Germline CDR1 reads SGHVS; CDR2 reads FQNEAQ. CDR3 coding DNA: TGTGCCAGCAGCGCAAATAGCGGGAGTGATGGAGAGACCCAGTACTTC. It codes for CASSANSGSDGETQYF.

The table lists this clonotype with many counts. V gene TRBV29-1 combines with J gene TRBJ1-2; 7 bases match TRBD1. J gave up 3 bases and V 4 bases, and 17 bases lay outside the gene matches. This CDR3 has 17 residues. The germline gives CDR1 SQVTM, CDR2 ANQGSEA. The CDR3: CSVAHIPGTALDYGYTF. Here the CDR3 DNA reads TGCAGCGTTGCACACATTCCCGGGACAGCTCTGGACTATGGCTACACCTTC.

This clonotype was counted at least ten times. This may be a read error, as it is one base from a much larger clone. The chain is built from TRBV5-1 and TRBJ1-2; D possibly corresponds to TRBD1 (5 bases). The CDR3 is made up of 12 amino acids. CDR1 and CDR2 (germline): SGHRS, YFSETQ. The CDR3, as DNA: TGCGACAGCAGCTGGGACAACTATGGCTACACCTTC. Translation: CDSSWDNYGYTF.

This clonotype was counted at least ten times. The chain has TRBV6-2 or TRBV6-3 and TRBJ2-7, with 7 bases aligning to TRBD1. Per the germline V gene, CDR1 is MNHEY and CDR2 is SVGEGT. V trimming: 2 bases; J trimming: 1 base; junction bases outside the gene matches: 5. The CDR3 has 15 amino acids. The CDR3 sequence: CASSYVGGRSYEQYF. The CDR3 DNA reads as TGTGCCAGCAGTTACGTAGGGGGCAGATCCTACGAGCAGTACTTC.

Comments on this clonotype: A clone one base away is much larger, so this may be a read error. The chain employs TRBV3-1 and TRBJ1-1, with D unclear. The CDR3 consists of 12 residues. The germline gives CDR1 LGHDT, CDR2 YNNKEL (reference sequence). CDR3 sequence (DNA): TGTGACAGCAGAGGAAGAGAGGGTAATGCTTTCTTT. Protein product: CDSRGREGNAFF.

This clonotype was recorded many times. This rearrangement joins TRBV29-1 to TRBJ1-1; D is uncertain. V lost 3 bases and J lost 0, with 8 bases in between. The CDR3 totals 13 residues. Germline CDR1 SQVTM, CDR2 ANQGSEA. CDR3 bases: TGCAGCGTTGAGAGCCTCGTGAACACTGAAGCTTTCTTT. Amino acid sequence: CSVESLVNTEAFF.

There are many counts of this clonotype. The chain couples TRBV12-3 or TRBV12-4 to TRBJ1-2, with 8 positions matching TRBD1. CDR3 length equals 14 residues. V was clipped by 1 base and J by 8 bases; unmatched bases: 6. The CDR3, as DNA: TGTGCCAGCAGTTTAGGCAGGGGGCTAGGAGGCTACACCTTC. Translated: CASSLGRGLGGYTF.

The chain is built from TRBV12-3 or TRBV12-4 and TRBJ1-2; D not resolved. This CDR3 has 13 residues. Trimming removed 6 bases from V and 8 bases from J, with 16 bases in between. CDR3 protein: CASSSMPSGGYTF. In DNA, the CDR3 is TGTGCCAGCAGCTCCATGCCGTCCGGGGGCTACACCTTC.

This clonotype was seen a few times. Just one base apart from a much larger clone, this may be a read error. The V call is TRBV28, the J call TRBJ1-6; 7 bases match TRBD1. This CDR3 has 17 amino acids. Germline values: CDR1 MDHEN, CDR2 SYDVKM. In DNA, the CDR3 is TGTGCCAGCAGTTTATTACCAGGGGGGGTGGTTAATTCACCCCTCAACTTT. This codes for CASSLLPGGVVNSPLNF. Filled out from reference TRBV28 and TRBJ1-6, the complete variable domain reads DVKVTQSSRYLVKRTGEKVFLECVQDMDHENMFWYRQDPGLGLRLIYFSYDVKMKEKGDIPEGYSVSREKKERFSLILESASTNQTSMYLCASSLLPGGVVNSPLNFGNGTRLTVT.

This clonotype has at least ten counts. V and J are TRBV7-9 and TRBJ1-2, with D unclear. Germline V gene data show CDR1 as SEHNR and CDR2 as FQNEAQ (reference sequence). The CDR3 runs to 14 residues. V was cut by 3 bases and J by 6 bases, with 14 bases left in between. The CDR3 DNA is TGTGCCAGCAGCTTGGCGATAAGGCAGCATGGCTACACCTTC. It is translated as CASSLAIRQHGYTF.

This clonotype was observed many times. The CDR3 here is CASSRGTNYNEQFF. CDR3 nucleotide sequence: TGCGCCAGCAGCCGGGGGACTAACTACAATGAGCAGTTCTTC. The chain joins TRBV5-1 to TRBJ2-1; 7 positions agree with TRBD2. The CDR3 spans 14 residues. The V gene's germline CDR1 is SGHRS and CDR2 YFSETQ. V shed 4 bases and J 3 bases; nucleotides not matched to a gene: 4.